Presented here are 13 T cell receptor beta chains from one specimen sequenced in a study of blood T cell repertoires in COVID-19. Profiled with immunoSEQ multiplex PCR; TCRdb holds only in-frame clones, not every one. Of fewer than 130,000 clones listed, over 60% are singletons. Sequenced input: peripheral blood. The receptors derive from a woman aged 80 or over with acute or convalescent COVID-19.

This chain's CDR3 is CATSRRSLAGEGDTQYF. The DNA for the CDR3 is TGTGCCACCAGCAGGCGGTCACTAGCGGGAGAAGGTGATACGCAGTATTTT. The V call is TRBV15, the J call TRBJ2-3; TRBD2 aligns across 11 bases. CDR1 LNHNV and CDR2 YYDKDF come from the germline V gene (reference sequence). V shed 3 bases, J shed 6 bases, and the junction held 11 bases outside the gene matches. This CDR3 region has 17 residues.

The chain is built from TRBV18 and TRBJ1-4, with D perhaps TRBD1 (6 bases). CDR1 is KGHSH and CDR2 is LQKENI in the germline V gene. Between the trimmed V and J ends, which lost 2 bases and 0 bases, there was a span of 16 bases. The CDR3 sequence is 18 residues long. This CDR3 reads CASSPFGGSPATNEKLFF. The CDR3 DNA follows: TGTGCCAGCTCACCATTTGGGGGCAGCCCTGCAACTAATGAAAAACTGTTTTTT. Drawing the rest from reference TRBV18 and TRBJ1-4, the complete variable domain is NAGVMQNPRHLVRRRGQEARLRCSPMKGHSHVYWYRQLPEEGLKFMVYLQKENIIDESGMPKERFSAEFPKEGPSILRIQQVVRGDSAAYFCASSPFGGSPATNEKLFFGSGTQLSVL.

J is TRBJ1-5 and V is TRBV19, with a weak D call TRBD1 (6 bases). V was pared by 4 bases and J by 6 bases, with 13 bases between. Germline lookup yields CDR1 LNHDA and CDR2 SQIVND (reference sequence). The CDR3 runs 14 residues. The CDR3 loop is CASSRTASGQPQHF. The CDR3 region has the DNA TGTGCCAGTAGTAGGACAGCCTCGGGTCAGCCCCAGCATTTT.

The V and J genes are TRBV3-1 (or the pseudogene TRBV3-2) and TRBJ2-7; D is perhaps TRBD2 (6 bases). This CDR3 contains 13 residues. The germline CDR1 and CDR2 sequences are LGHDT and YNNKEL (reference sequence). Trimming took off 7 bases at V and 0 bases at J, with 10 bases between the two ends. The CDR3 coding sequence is TGTGCCAGCATCCGGGACTTCTCCTACGAGCAGTACTTC. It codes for CASIRDFSYEQYF.

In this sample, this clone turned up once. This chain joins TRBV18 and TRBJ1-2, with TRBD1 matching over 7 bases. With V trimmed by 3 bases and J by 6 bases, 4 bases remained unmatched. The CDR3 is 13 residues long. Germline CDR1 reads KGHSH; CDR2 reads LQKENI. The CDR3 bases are TGTGCCAGCTCACCCCGACAGGGTGATGGCTACACCTTC. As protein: CASSPRQGDGYTF.

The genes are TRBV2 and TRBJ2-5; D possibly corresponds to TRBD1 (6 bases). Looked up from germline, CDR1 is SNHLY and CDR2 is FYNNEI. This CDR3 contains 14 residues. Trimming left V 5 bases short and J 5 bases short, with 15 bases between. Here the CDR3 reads CASSSQGSRETQYF. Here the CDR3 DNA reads TGTGCCAGCAGTTCACAGGGTTCCCGGGAGACCCAGTACTTC.

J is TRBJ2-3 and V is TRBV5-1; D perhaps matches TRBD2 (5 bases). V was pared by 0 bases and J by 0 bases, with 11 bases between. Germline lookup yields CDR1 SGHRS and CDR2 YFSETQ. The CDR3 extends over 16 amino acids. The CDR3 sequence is CASSLAGDLSTDTQYF. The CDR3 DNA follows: TGCGCCAGCAGCTTGGCCGGGGATCTTAGCACAGATACGCAGTATTTT.

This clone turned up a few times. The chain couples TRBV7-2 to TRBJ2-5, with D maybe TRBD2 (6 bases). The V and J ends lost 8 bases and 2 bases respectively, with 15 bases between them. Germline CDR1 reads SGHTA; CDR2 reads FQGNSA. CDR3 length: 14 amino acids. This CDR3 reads CASVRDGPQETQYF. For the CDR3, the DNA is TGTGCCAGCGTGCGGGACGGACCACAAGAGACCCAGTACTTC.

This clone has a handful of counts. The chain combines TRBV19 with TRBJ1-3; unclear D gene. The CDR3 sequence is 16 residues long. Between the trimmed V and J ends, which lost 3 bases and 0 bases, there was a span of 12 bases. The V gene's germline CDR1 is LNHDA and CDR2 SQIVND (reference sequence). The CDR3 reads CASSMKKQTSGNTIYF. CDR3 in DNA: TGTGCCAGTAGTATGAAGAAACAGACCTCTGGAAACACCATATATTTT.

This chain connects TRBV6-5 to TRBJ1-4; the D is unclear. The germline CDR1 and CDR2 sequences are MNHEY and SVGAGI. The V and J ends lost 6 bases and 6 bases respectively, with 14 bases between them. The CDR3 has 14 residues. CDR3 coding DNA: TGTGCCAGCAGCACGCGGTACCCACATGAAAAACTGTTTTTT. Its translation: CASSTRYPHEKLFF.

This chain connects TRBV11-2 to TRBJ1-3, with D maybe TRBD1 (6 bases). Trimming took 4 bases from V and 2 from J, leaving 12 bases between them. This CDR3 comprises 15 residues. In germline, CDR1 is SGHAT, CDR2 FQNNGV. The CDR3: CASSSSTGTGNTIYF. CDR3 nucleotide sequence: TGTGCCAGCAGCTCATCCACAGGGACTGGAAACACCATATATTTT.

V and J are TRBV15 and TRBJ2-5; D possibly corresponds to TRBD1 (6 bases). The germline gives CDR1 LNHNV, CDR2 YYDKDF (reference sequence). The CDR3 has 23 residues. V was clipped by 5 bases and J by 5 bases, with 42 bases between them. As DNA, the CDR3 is TGTGCCACCAGCGGTCCGACAGTCACGCTCGTAGGTTCAACTCGTTCAGGGGAGGAGACCCAGTACTTC. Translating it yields CATSGPTVTLVGSTRSGEETQYF.

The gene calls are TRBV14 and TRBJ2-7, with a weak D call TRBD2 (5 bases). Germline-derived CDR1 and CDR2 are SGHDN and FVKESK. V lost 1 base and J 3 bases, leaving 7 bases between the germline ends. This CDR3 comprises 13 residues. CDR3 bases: TGTGCCAGCAGCCAAGTTCGGGGCTACGAGCAGTACTTC. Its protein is CASSQVRGYEQYF.